One and the same sample provided the 25 T cell receptor beta chains below, sequenced in a study of cytotoxic CD8 clonotypes in ibrutinib-treated CLL. Sequencing was performed with immunoSEQ multiplex PCR; in TCRdb, only in-frame clones are kept and a portion is missing. The table includes some 300,000 clones, about 77% detected once. Source: PBMCs, taken before ibrutinib treatment. Receptors were obtained from a human donor with chronic lymphocytic leukemia.

This chain joins TRBV5-1 and TRBJ2-5, with 9 bases identical to TRBD1. CDR1 and CDR2 (germline): SGHRS, YFSETQ. J gave up 3 bases and V 3 bases, and 3 bases lay outside the gene matches. This CDR3 comprises 14 residues. CDR3 sequence (DNA): TGCGCCAGCAGCTCAACAGGGGGCGAAGAGACCCAGTACTTC. It yields the protein CASSSTGGEETQYF.

This clone was picked up a small number of times. The chain recombines TRBV5-1 with TRBJ2-2; 9 bases fit TRBD2. This CDR3 has 15 residues. Trimming removed 4 bases from V and 3 bases from J; junction bases left unmatched: 4. Germline CDR1 SGHRS, CDR2 YFSETQ. The CDR3 bases are TGCGCCAGCAGCCCCTTAGCGGGAGACACCGGGGAGCTGTTTTTT. Translated: CASSPLAGDTGELFF.

The chain employs TRBV7-6 and TRBJ2-7, with D tentatively TRBD2 (7 bases). Germline CDR1 SGHVS, CDR2 FNYEAQ. The CDR3 covers 14 residues. V dropped 6 bases and J dropped 9 bases, with 21 bases sitting between them. The CDR3 sequence is CASRDGGPSGGQYF. The CDR3 DNA follows: TGTGCCAGCAGAGACGGGGGGCCATCTGGCGGGCAGTACTTC. The variable domain in full, with the rest retrieved from reference TRBV7-6 and TRBJ2-7, is GAGVSQSPRYKVTKRGQDVALRCDPISGHVSLYWYRQALGQGPEFLTYFNYEAQQDKSGLPNDRFSAERPEGSISTLTIQRTEQRDSAMYRCASRDGGPSGGQYFGPGTRLTVT.

V gene TRBV7-6 combines with J gene TRBJ1-3, with D perhaps matching TRBD1 (6 bases). Germline V gene sequence: CDR1 SGHVS, CDR2 FNYEAQ. The CDR3 covers 16 residues. The V gene lost 5 bases and the J gene lost 0 bases, with 14 bases spanning the gap. The CDR3 spells CASSRLGQFSGNTIYF. The DNA of the CDR3 is TGTGCCAGCAGCCGACTCGGACAGTTCTCTGGAAACACCATATATTTT.

J is TRBJ2-7 and V is TRBV5-1; TRBD2 matches at 7 bases. Trimming took 3 bases from V and 2 from J; bases not matched to a gene: 8. This CDR3 contains 15 residues. Germline values: CDR1 SGHRS, CDR2 YFSETQ. CDR3 sequence (DNA): TGCGCCAGCAGCTATGGGGGAGGGTCCACCTACGAGCAGTACTTC. It translates to CASSYGGGSTYEQYF.

CDR3 sequence: CAWKAARGQGIWDTEAFF. The CDR3 DNA follows: TGTGCCTGGAAGGCTGCGCGGGGACAGGGAATTTGGGACACTGAAGCTTTCTTT. The chain uses TRBV30 and TRBJ1-1; the match to TRBD1 covers 9 bases. This CDR3 has 18 amino acids. CDR1 and CDR2 from the germline V gene are GTSNPN and SVGIG (reference sequence). The trim removed 4 bases at V and 3 bases at J, leaving 18 bases unmatched.

The table lists this clone with a count of one. The chain couples TRBV9 to TRBJ1-4, with D perhaps matching TRBD1 (5 bases). V was pared by 2 bases and J by 4 bases, with 9 bases between. The length of the CDR3 is 14 residues. Germline lookup yields CDR1 SGDLS and CDR2 YYNGEE. The CDR3 loop reads CASSVGGGNEKLFF. The CDR3, as DNA: TGTGCCAGCAGCGTCGGGGGGGGTAATGAAAAACTGTTTTTT. Full variable domain (outside the CDR3, taken from reference TRBV9 and TRBJ1-4): DSGVTQTPKHLITATGQRVTLRCSPRSGDLSVYWYQQSLDQGLQFLIQYYNGEERAKGNILERFSAQQFPDLHSELNLSSLELGDSALYFCASSVGGGNEKLFFGSGTQLSVL.

By share, this clone counts as medium-sized. V and J are TRBV6-5 and TRBJ1-5; a weak D match, TRBD1 (5 bases). V was pared by 10 bases and J by 1 base, with 17 bases between. Per germline, CDR1 MNHEY and CDR2 SVGAGI. This CDR3 contains 15 residues. The CDR3 loop is CATLPVWGSNQPQHF. In DNA form, the CDR3 reads TGTGCCACCTTGCCCGTTTGGGGGAGCAATCAGCCCCAGCATTTT.

The chain employs TRBV4-2 and TRBJ1-1; 10 nucleotides agree with TRBD1. The CDR3 sequence is 17 residues long. Germline V gives CDR1 LGHNA, CDR2 YNFKEQ. The junction had 9 bases not matched to a gene; V was cut back by 4 bases and J by 1 base. CDR3 residues: CASSPRGQGIWNTEAFF. The CDR3 DNA reads TGTGCCAGCAGCCCTCGGGGACAGGGGATCTGGAACACTGAAGCTTTCTTT.

J is TRBJ2-2 and V is TRBV30; 7 positions match TRBD2. This CDR3 is built from 15 residues. Germline CDR1 and CDR2: GTSNPN and SVGIG (reference sequence). V was pared by 3 bases and J by 3 bases, with 7 bases of the junction left unmatched. The CDR3 spells CAWSRLSGDTGELFF. In DNA, the CDR3 is TGTGCCTGGAGCCGGTTAAGCGGGGACACCGGGGAGCTGTTTTTT. Using reference TRBV30 and TRBJ2-2 for the parts outside the CDR3, the full variable domain is SQTIHQWPATLVQPVGSPLSLECTVEGTSNPNLYWYRQAAGRGLQLLFYSVGIGQISSEVPQNLSASRPQDRQFILSSKKLLLSDSGFYLCAWSRLSGDTGELFFGEGSRLTVL.

This clone was observed a few times. The chain uses TRBV2 and TRBJ1-1; D is ambiguous. The CDR3 runs to 12 residues. V was trimmed by 6 bases and J by 5 bases, leaving 10 bases between them. Germline CDR1 SNHLY, CDR2 FYNNEI. CDR3 sequence (DNA): TGTGCCAGCAGCCGAGGTCGGACTGAAGCTTTCTTT. Its translation: CASSRGRTEAFF.

The chain carries TRBV30 and TRBJ1-2, with 12 bases that match TRBD1. Germline V lookup: CDR1 GTSNPN, CDR2 SVGIG (reference sequence). V was pared by 2 bases and J by 4 bases, with 5 bases of the junction left unmatched. This CDR3 has 15 amino acids. As DNA, the CDR3 is TGTGCCTGGAGTTACGGGACAGGGGGCGCCTATGGCTACACCTTC. Encoded protein: CAWSYGTGGAYGYTF.

This clone came up once. The chain is built from TRBV30 and TRBJ1-2; no clear D. This CDR3 contains 13 residues. The germline V gene encodes CDR1 GTSNPN and CDR2 SVGIG (reference sequence). The V and J ends lost 1 base and 3 bases respectively, with 9 bases between them. DNA for the CDR3: TGTGCCTGGAGTGCTTCAGATCACTATGGCTACACCTTC. As protein: CAWSASDHYGYTF. The entire variable domain, with the rest obtained from reference TRBV30 and TRBJ1-2, is as follows: SQTIHQWPATLVQPVGSPLSLECTVEGTSNPNLYWYRQAAGRGLQLLFYSVGIGQISSEVPQNLSASRPQDRQFILSSKKLLLSDSGFYLCAWSASDHYGYTFGSGTRLTVV.

In its sample, this clone was seen a few times. J is TRBJ1-1 and V is TRBV7-2, with D possibly matching TRBD1 (6 bases). The CDR3 covers 13 residues. In germline, CDR1 is SGHTA, CDR2 FQGNSA. Trimming cost V 4 bases and J 1 base, with 7 bases left between them. The CDR3 DNA reads TGTGCCAGCAGCTACAGGGAGAACACTGAAGCTTTCTTT. This gives the protein CASSYRENTEAFF.

CDR3 coding DNA: TGCGCCAGCAGTGAGGGCGGGAGTATCTACGAGCAGTACTTC. It translates to CASSEGGSIYEQYF. The rearrangement joins TRBV10-1 to TRBJ2-7; 7 bases match TRBD2. CDR3 length equals 14 residues. Germline V gene lookup returns CDR1 WNHNN and CDR2 SYGVQD (reference sequence). V lost 2 bases to trimming and J lost 3 bases; unmatched junction nucleotides: 4.

This clone came up a few times. The rearrangement links TRBV29-1 to TRBJ1-1; no reliable D call. The ends were cut back, 3 bases at V and 1 base at J, with 9 bases in the middle. There are 13 residues in the CDR3. Germline CDR1 and CDR2: SQVTM and ANQGSEA. The CDR3 DNA sequence: TGCAGCGTTGAGGGGTGGGAGAACACTGAAGCTTTCTTT. Its translation: CSVEGWENTEAFF. The variable domain in full, completed from reference TRBV29-1 and TRBJ1-1, reads SAVISQKPSRDICQRGTSLTIQCQVDSQVTMMFWYRQQPGQSLTLIATANQGSEATYESGFVIDKFPISRPNLTFSTLTVSNMSPEDSSIYLCSVEGWENTEAFFGQGTRLTVV.

This clone was picked up one time. The gene calls are TRBV5-4 and TRBJ1-4, with TRBD1 identical over 7 bases. Germline CDR1 SGHNT, CDR2 YYREEE (reference sequence). This CDR3 has 15 residues. J lost 8 bases, V lost 4 bases, and 11 bases had no gene match. In nucleotides, the CDR3 is TGTGCCAGCAGCCCCGGTACTCAGGGGGGGGAAAAACTGTTTTTT. Protein sequence: CASSPGTQGGEKLFF.

This chain connects TRBV7-6 to TRBJ2-3, with TRBD2 matching 12 bases. Germline values: CDR1 SGHVS, CDR2 FNYEAQ. The CDR3 spans 15 residues. Trimming took 8 bases from V and 4 from J; bases not matched to a gene: 7. CDR3 region: CASAPTSGSSDTQYF. Here the CDR3 DNA reads TGTGCCAGCGCCCCGACTAGCGGGAGCTCAGATACGCAGTATTTT.

This clone was found a few times. The chain combines TRBV27 with TRBJ1-3, with a possible D match to TRBD1 (5 bases). The CDR3 is 15 amino acids. The germline CDR1 and CDR2 sequences are MNHEY and SMNVEV (reference sequence). The ends were cut back, 3 bases at V and 3 bases at J, with 12 bases in the middle. The chain's CDR3 is CASSFTQGFGNTIYF. CDR3 bases: TGTGCCAGCAGTTTCACTCAGGGTTTTGGAAACACCATATATTTT.

The J gene is TRBJ2-5, the V gene TRBV7-2, with 8 bases aligning to TRBD1. Germline loops: CDR1 SGHTA, CDR2 FQGNSA. This CDR3 region has 14 residues. The V segment lost 4 bases and the J segment 5 bases; nucleotides outside the gene matches: 6. The CDR3 reads CASSSRTGLETQYF. CDR3 nucleotide sequence: TGTGCCAGCAGCTCTAGGACAGGGTTGGAGACCCAGTACTTC.

J is TRBJ1-1 and V is TRBV7-8, with D possibly TRBD1 on 5 matching bases. The CDR3 is 17 amino acids. With 4 bases removed from V and 0 bases from J, the gap between germline ends came to 18 bases. Germline V gene sequence: CDR1 SGHVS, CDR2 FQNEAQ. CDR3 protein: CASSYRRVYRMNTEAFF. Written as DNA, the CDR3 is TGTGCCAGCAGCTACCGAAGGGTATACAGGATGAACACTGAAGCTTTCTTT. The full variable domain, its missing parts supplied by reference TRBV7-8 and TRBJ1-1, is GAGVSQSPRYKVAKRGQDVALRCDPISGHVSLFWYQQALGQGPEFLTYFQNEAQLDKSGLPSDRFFAERPEGSVSTLKIQRTQQEDSAVYLCASSYRRVYRMNTEAFFGQGTRLTVV.

The chain couples TRBV11-3 to TRBJ2-3; 8 bases match TRBD2. The CDR3 totals 16 residues. J was trimmed by 0 bases and V by 1 base; bases with no gene match: 3. Germline CDR1 reads SGHNT; CDR2 reads YENEEA. The CDR3 is CASSLGLAPSTDTQYF. Written as DNA, the CDR3 is TGTGCCAGCAGCTTAGGACTAGCGCCTAGCACAGATACGCAGTATTTT.

This clone was counted only a few times. CDR3 nucleotide sequence: TGTGCCAGCAGCCCCAGCGGGGATACGCAGTATTTT. It encodes CASSPSGDTQYF. The chain carries TRBV7-9 and TRBJ2-3, with D tentatively TRBD2 (6 bases). The CDR3 is made up of 12 amino acids. Trimming stripped 5 bases from V and 6 bases from J, with 9 bases between. Germline CDR1 is SEHNR and CDR2 is FQNEAQ (reference sequence).

This chain uses TRBV5-1 with TRBJ2-3, with 12 bases fitting TRBD2. The CDR3 length is 17 residues. CDR1 SGHRS and CDR2 YFSETQ come from the germline V gene. The trim removed 4 bases at V and 2 bases at J, leaving 8 bases unmatched. The CDR3 DNA reads as TGCGCCAGCAGCCCGGGACTAGCGGGCTACACCACAGATACGCAGTATTTT. It yields the protein CASSPGLAGYTTDTQYF. The full variable domain, completed using reference TRBV5-1 and TRBJ2-3, is KAGVTQTPRYLIKTRGQQVTLSCSPISGHRSVSWYQQTPGQGLQFLFEYFSETQRNKGNFPGRFSGRQFSNSRSEMNVSTLELGDSALYLCASSPGLAGYTTDTQYFGPGTRLTVL.

V gene TRBV6-5 combines with J gene TRBJ2-1; 8 bases map to TRBD2. The CDR3 extends over 16 amino acids. Germline loops: CDR1 MNHEY, CDR2 SVGAGI. V lost 4 bases, J lost 2 bases, and 7 bases stayed unmatched. As DNA, the CDR3 is TGTGCCAGCAGTTCCCTTAGCGGGGCAGCCTACAATGAGCAGTTCTTC. It specifies CASSSLSGAAYNEQFF.